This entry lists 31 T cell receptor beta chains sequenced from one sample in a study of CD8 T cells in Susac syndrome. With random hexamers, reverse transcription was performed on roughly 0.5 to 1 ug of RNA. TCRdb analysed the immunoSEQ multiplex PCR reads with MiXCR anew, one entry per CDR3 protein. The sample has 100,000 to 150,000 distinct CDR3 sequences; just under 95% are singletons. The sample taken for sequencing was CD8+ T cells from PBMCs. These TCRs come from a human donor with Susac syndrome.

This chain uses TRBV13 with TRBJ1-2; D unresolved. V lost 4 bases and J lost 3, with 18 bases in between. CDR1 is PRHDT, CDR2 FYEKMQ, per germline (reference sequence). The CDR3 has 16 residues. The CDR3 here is CASSSLAGPGDYGYTF. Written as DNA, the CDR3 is TGTGCCAGCAGCTCACTTGCGGGCCCCGGGGACTATGGCTACACCTTC.

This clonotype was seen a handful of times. CDR3 amino acids: CASSWTGASVDEQYF. For the CDR3, the DNA is TGTGCCAGCAGCTGGACAGGGGCGTCGGTGGACGAGCAGTACTTC. This chain links TRBV7-9 with TRBJ2-7; TRBD1 matches at 9 bases. CDR1 is SEHNR and CDR2 is FQNEAQ in the germline V gene (reference sequence). This CDR3 has 15 residues. The junction had 9 bases not matched to a gene; V was cut back by 4 bases and J by 5 bases.

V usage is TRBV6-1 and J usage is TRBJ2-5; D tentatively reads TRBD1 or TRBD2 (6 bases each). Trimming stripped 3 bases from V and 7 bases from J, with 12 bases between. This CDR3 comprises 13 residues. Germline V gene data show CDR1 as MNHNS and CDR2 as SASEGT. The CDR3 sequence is CASSDAGHSTQYF. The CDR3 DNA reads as TGTGCCAGCAGTGACGCGGGACATTCGACCCAGTACTTC.

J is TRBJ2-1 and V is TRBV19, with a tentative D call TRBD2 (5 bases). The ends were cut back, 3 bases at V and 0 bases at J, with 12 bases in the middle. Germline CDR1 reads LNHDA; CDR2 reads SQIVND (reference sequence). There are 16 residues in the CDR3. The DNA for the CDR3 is TGTGCCAGTAGTATTGTGGAGGTGAGCTCCTACAATGAGCAGTTCTTC. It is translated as CASSIVEVSSYNEQFF.

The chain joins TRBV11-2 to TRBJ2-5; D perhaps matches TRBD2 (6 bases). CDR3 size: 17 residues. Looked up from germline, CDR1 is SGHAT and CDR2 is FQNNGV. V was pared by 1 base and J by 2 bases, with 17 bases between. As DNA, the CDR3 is TGTGCCAGCAGCTTAGGGGTGGAGGGCCACTTACAAGAGACCCAGTACTTC. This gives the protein CASSLGVEGHLQETQYF.

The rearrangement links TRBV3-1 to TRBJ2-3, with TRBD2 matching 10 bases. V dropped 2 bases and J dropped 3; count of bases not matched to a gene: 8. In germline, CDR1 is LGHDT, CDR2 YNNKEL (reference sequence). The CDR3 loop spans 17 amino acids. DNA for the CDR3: TGTGCCAGCAGCCAATCGGCTAGCGGGAGTTGGACAGATACGCAGTATTTT. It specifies CASSQSASGSWTDTQYF.

This CDR3 reads CASSLSNYNNGAYEQYF. In nucleotides, the CDR3 is TGTGCCAGCAGTTTATCGAACTATAACAATGGGGCCTACGAGCAGTACTTC. V gene TRBV27 combines with J gene TRBJ2-7; no firm D call. Germline CDR1 MNHEY, CDR2 SMNVEV (reference sequence). The CDR3 loop spans 17 amino acids. With 0 bases removed from V and 2 bases from J, the gap between germline ends came to 17 bases.

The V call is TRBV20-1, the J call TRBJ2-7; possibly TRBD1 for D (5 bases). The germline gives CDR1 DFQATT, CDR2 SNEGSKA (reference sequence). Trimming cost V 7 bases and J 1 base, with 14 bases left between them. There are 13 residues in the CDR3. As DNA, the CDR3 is TGCAGTGTCGAAGATCAGGGTTCCTACGAGCAGTACTTC. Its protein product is CSVEDQGSYEQYF.

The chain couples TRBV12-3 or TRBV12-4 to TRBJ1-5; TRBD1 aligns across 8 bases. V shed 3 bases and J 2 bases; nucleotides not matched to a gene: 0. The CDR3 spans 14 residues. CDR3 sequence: CASSLGQGNQPQHF. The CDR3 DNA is TGTGCCAGCAGTTTGGGACAGGGCAATCAGCCCCAGCATTTT.

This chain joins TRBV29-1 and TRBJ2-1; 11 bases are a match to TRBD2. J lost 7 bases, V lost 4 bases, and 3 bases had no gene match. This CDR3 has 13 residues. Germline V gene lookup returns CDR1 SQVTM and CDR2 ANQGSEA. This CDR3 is CSVGLAGGNEQFF. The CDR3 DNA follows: TGCAGCGTTGGTCTAGCGGGAGGAAATGAGCAGTTCTTC.

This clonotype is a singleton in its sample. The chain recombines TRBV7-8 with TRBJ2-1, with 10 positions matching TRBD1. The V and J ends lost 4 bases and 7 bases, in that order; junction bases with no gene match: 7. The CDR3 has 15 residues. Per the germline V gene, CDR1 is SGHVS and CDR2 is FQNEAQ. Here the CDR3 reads CASSSGQGLGNEQFF. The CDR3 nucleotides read TGTGCCAGCAGCTCGGGACAGGGGCTGGGGAATGAGCAGTTCTTC. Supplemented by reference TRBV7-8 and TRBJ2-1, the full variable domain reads GAGVSQSPRYKVAKRGQDVALRCDPISGHVSLFWYQQALGQGPEFLTYFQNEAQLDKSGLPSDRFFAERPEGSVSTLKIQRTQQEDSAVYLCASSSGQGLGNEQFFGPGTRLTVL.

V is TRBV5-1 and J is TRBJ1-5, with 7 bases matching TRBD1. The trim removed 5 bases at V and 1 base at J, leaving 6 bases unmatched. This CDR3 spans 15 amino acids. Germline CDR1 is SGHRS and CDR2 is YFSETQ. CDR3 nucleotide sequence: TGCGCCAGCAGGTTAGACAGGGAAAGCAATCAGCCCCAGCATTTT. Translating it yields CASRLDRESNQPQHF.

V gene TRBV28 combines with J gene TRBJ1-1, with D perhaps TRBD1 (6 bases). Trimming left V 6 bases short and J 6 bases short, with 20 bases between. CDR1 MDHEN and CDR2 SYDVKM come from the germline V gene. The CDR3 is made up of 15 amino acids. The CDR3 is CASSSSRGMNSEAFF. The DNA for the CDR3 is TGTGCCAGCAGCTCCTCAAGGGGGATGAATTCTGAAGCTTTCTTT.

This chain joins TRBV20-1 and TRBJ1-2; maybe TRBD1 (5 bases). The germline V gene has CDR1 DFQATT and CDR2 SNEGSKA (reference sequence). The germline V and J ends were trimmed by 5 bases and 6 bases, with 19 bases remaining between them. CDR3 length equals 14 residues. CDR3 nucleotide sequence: TGCAGTGCTCGACCCCGGGACGCCGGTGATGGCTACACCTTC. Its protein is CSARPRDAGDGYTF.

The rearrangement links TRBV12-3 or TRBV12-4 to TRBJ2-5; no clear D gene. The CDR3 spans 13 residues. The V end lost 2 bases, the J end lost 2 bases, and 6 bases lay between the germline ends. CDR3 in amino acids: CASSLRPQETQYF. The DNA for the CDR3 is TGTGCCAGCAGTTTACGGCCACAAGAGACCCAGTACTTC.

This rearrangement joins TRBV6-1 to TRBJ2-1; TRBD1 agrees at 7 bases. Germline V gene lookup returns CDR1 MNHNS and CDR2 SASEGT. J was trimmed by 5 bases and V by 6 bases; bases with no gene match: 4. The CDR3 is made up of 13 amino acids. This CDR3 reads CASSGTDNNEQFF. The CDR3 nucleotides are TGTGCCAGCAGCGGGACAGATAACAATGAGCAGTTCTTC.

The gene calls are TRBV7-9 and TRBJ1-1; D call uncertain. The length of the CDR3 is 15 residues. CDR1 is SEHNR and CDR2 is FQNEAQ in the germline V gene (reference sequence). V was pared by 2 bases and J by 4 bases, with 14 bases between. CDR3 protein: CASSLLSSGSTEAFF. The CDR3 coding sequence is TGTGCCAGCAGCTTATTGTCGAGCGGGAGCACTGAAGCTTTCTTT.

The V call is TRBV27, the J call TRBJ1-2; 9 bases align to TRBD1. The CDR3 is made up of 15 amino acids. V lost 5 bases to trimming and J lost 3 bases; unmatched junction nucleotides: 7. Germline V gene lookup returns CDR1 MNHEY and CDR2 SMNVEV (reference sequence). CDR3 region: CASSQLRDRDYGYTF. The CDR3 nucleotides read TGTGCCAGCAGTCAACTCCGGGACAGGGACTATGGCTACACCTTC.

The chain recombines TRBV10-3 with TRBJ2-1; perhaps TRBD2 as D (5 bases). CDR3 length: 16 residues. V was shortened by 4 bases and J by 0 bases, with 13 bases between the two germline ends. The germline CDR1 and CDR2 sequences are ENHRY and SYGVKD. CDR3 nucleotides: TGTGCCATCAGTGGAAGGACTGGCAGCTCCTACAATGAGCAGTTCTTC. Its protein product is CAISGRTGSSYNEQFF.

As DNA, the CDR3 is TGTGCCAGCAGCGGGACAGGGCCGCACACTGAAGCTTTCTTT. This gives the protein CASSGTGPHTEAFF. This chain connects TRBV9 to TRBJ1-1, with TRBD1 matching over 8 bases. Germline CDR1 and CDR2: SGDLS and YYNGEE. The CDR3 loop spans 14 amino acids. With 3 bases clipped from V and 3 bases from J, the junction kept 4 bases outside the gene matches.

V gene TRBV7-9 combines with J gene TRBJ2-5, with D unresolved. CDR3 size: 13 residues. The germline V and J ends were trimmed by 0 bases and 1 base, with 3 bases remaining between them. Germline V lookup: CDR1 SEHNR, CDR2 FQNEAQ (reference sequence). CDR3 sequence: CASSLAVQETQYF. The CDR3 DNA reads TGTGCCAGCAGCTTAGCTGTCCAAGAGACCCAGTACTTC.

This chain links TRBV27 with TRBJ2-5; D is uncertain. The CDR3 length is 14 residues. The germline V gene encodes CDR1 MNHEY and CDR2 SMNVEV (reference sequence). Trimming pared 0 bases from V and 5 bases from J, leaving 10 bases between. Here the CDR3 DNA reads TGTGCCAGCAGTTTATCAGTCATAGGGGAGACCCAGTACTTC. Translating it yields CASSLSVIGETQYF.

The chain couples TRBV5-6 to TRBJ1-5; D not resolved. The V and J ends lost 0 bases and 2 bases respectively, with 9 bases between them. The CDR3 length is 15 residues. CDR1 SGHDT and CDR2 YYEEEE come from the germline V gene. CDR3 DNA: TGTGCCAGCAGCTTGGCGCTCCACGGCAATCAGCCCCAGCATTTT. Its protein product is CASSLALHGNQPQHF.

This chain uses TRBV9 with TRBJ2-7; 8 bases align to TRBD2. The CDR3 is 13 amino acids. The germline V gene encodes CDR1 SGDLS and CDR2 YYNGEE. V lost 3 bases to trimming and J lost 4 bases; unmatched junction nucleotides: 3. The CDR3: CASSAPGGYEQYF. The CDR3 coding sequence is TGTGCCAGCAGCGCCCCGGGGGGGTACGAGCAGTACTTC.

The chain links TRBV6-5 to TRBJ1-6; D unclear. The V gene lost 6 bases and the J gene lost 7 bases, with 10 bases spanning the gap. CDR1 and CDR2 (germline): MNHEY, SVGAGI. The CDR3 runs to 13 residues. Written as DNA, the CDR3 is TGTGCCAGCAGCCAGACTGAGAATTCACCCCTCCACTTT. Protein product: CASSQTENSPLHF.

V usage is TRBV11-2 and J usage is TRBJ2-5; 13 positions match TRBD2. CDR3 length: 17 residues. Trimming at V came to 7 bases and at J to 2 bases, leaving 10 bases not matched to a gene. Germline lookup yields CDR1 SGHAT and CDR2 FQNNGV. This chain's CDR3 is CASNKPPGLAGQETQYF. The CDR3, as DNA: TGTGCCAGCAACAAGCCCCCGGGACTAGCGGGACAAGAGACCCAGTACTTC. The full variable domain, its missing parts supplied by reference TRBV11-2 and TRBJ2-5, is EAGVAQSPRYKIIEKRQSVAFWCNPISGHATLYWYQQILGQGPKLLIQFQNNGVVDDSQLPKDRFSAERLKGVDSTLKIQPAKLEDSAVYLCASNKPPGLAGQETQYFGPGTRLLVL.

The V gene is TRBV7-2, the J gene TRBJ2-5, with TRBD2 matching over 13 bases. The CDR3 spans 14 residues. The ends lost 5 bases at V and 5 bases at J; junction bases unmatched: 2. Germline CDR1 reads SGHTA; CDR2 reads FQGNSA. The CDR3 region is CASSALAGGETQYF. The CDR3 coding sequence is TGTGCCAGCAGCGCACTAGCGGGAGGGGAGACCCAGTACTTC.

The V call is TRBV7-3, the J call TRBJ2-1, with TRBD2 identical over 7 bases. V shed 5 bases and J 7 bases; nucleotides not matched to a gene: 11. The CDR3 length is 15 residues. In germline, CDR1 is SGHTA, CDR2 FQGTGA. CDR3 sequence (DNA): TGTGCCAGCAGCCCCTATGGGGGGGGAGTGAATGAGCAGTTCTTC. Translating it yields CASSPYGGGVNEQFF.

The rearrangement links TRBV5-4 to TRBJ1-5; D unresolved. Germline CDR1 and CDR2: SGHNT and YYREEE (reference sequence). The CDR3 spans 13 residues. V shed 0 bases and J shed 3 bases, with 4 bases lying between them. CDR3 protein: CASSLDPNQPQHF. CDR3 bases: TGTGCCAGCAGCTTGGATCCCAATCAGCCCCAGCATTTT.

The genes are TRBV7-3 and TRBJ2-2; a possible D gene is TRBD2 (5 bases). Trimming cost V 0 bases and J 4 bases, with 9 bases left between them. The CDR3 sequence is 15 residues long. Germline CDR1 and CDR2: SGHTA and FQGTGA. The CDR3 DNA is TGTGCCAGCAGCTTAACGAGTGAGGGCACCGGGGAGCTGTTTTTT. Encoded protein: CASSLTSEGTGELFF.

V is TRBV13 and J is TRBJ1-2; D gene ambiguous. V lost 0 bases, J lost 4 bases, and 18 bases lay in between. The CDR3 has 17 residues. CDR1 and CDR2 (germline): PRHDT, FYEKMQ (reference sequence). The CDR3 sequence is CASSLGAMLDSSYGYTF. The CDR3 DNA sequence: TGTGCCAGCAGCTTAGGTGCCATGTTGGATTCAAGCTATGGCTACACCTTC.